The T cell receptor beta chain under discussion was sequenced for a study of blood T cell repertoires in COVID-19. The overall study: In each case, the material was cDNA or gDNA derived from T cells, B-cell-depleted T cells, or PBMCs.

V lost 1 base and J lost 4; bases outside the gene matches: 8. Per germline, CDR1 SEHNR and CDR2 FQNEAQ (reference sequence). The length of the CDR3 is 16 residues. Participants had their cohort set by participant-reported clinical history. As handled by the study authors: From reference gene primer amplification, estimates of nucleated cell counts were derived. Sequenced by immunoSEQ multiplex PCR; TCRdb stores in-frame clones only, minus some. V, J and clone size were drawn from that table, and D and trimming were deduced from the DNA. The table has some 390,000 clones, roughly 90% seen once. This receptor was identified in a woman aged 25 to 39 who had recovered from COVID-19. The V gene is TRBV7-9, the J gene TRBJ2-3; 7 bases fit TRBD2. The sequenced sample consisted of PBMCs or T cells enriched from blood (not recorded which). CDR3 sequence (DNA): TGTGCCAGCAGCTTAGATGGCGGGGGTATGGCAGATACGCAGTATTTT. This translates into CASSLDGGGMADTQYF.